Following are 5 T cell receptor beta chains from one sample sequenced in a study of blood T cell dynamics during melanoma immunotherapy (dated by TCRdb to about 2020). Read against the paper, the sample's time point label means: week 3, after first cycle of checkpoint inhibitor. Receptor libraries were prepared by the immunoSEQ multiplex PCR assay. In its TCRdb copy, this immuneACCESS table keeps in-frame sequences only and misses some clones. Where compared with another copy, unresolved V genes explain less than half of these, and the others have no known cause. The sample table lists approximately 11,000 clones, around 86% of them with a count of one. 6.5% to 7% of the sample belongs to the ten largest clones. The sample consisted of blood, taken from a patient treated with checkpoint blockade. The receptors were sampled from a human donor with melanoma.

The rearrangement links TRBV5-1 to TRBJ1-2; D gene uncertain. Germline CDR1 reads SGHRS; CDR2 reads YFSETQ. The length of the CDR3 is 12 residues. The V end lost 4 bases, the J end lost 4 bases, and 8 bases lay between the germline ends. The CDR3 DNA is TGCGCCAGCAGCGCGGACCTCTATGGCTACACCTTC. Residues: CASSADLYGYTF.

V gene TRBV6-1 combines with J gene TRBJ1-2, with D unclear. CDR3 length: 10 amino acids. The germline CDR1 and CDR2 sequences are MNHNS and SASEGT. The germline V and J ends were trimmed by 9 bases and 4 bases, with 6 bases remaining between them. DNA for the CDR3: TGTGCCAGTTACTCCTATGGCTACACCTTC. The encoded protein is CASYSYGYTF.

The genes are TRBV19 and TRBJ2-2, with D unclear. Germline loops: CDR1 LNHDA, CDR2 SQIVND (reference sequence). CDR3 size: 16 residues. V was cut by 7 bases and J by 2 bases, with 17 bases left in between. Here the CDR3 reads CASTDSRRLNTGELFF. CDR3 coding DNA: TGTGCCAGTACCGATTCCCGAAGGTTAAACACCGGGGAGCTGTTTTTT.

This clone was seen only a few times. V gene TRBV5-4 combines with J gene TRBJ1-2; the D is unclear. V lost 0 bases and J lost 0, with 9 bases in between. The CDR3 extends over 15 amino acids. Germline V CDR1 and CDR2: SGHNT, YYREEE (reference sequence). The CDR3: CASSLELSSNYGYTF. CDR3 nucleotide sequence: TGTGCCAGCAGCTTGGAACTTTCGTCTAACTATGGCTACACCTTC.

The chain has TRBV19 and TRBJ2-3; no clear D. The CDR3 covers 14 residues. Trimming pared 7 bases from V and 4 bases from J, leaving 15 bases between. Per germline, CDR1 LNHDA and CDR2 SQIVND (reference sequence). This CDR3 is CASTPQSQADTQYF. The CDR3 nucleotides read TGTGCCAGTACCCCCCAGAGCCAAGCAGATACGCAGTATTTT.